This T cell receptor (beta chain) was documented in a study of T cells after yellow fever vaccination. Findings of the study overall: Most clones from primary vaccination resurfaced after the booster (96% CD4, 88% CD8). Bulk-population clonotypes that are abundant could appear as contaminants in FACS-sorted repertoires. Clonotype sharing between CD4 and CD8 compartments was small. Weaker, the secondary response had a peak occurring faster, on day 5 versus 15.

TCRdb re-analysed the 5' RACE reads in MiXCR, keeping a single row per CDR3 protein. The sample has some 170,000 distinct CDR3 sequences, 9.3% seen once. This clonotype was counted ten times or more. Antigen: not known. CDR1 SEHNR and CDR2 FQNEAQ come from the germline V gene (reference sequence). V dropped 1 base and J dropped 1 base, with 9 bases sitting between them. The CDR3 length is 15 residues. The rearrangement joins TRBV7-9 to TRBJ2-3; D may be TRBD2 (6 bases). The TCR originated in a young man who received the YFV17D yellow fever vaccine. The sequencing used CD8+ T cells sorted from PBMCs, collected 45 days after the yellow fever booster vaccination. The CDR3 sequence is CASSLGQRGTDTQYF. The CDR3 DNA follows: TGTGCCAGCAGCTTAGGTCAGCGGGGCACAGATACGCAGTATTTT.